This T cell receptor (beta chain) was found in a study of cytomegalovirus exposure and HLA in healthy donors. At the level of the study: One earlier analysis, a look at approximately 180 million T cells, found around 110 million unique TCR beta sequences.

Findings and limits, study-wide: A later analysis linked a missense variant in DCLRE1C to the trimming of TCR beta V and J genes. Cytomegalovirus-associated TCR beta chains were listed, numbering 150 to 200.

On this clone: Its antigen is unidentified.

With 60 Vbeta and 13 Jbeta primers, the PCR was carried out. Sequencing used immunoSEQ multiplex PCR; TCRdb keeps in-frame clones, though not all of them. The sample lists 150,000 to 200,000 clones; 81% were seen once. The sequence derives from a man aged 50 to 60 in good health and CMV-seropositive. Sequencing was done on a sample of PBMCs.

The CDR3 DNA reads as TGTGCCAGCAGCTTAGGACAGGGTCCCGATACGCAGTATTTT. Its translation: CASSLGQGPDTQYF. The V call is TRBV5-4, the J call TRBJ2-3; 8 bases match TRBD1. V gave up 2 bases and J gave up 6 bases; unmatched junction bases: 5. Germline CDR1 and CDR2: SGHNT and YYREEE (reference sequence). The CDR3 runs to 14 residues. The whole variable domain, remainder taken from reference TRBV5-4 and TRBJ2-3, is ETGVTQSPTHLIKTRGQQVTLRCSSQSGHNTVSWYQQALGQGPQFIFQYYREEENGRGNFPPRFSGLQFPNYSSELNVNALELDDSALYLCASSLGQGPDTQYFGPGTRLTVL.